The 27 T cell receptor beta chains listed next were all sequenced from one sample in a study of shared clonotypes between healthy human individuals. TCRdb's table, derived via immunoSEQ multiplex PCR, lists solely in-frame clones and lacks some. The sample includes about 92,000 clones, 68% of them seen just once. The sample was memory CD8+ T cells sorted from blood. Subset noted: CD45RO+ cells pooled with CCR7-negative TemRA cells. The source of these receptors is a man aged 25 to 40 in good health.

The genes are TRBV2 and TRBJ1-3, with TRBD1 matching over 7 bases. The CDR3 has 14 residues. The germline gives CDR1 SNHLY, CDR2 FYNNEI. V lost 6 bases and J lost 1; bases outside the gene matches: 3. CDR3 protein: CASRATGSGNTIYF. DNA of the CDR3: TGTGCCAGCAGGGCGACAGGGTCTGGAAACACCATATATTTT.

This clone has just one count. The rearrangement links TRBV19 to TRBJ2-3; 8 nucleotides line up with TRBD2. There are 20 residues in the CDR3. Trimming took 0 bases from V and 0 from J; bases not matched to a gene: 14. Germline loops: CDR1 LNHDA, CDR2 SQIVND (reference sequence). The CDR3 DNA follows: TGTGCCAGTAGTATAGAACCAACTAGCGGAGAAAAGTGTAGCACAGATACGCAGTATTTT. Protein product: CASSIEPTSGEKCSTDTQYF.

The chain has TRBV7-2 and TRBJ1-1, with D possibly being TRBD1 (6 bases). The CDR3 loop spans 12 amino acids. From germline, CDR1 is SGHTA and CDR2 FQGNSA. Trimming left V 6 bases short and J 6 bases short, with 11 bases between. CDR3 protein: CASSSQGSEAFF. As DNA, the CDR3 is TGTGCCAGCAGTTCACAGGGCTCTGAAGCTTTCTTT.

This clone was observed a few times. V is TRBV7-9 and J is TRBJ2-2, with 8 bases aligning to TRBD1. The CDR3 extends over 14 amino acids. Germline V gives CDR1 SEHNR, CDR2 FQNEAQ (reference sequence). Losses at the gene ends were 9 bases for V and 2 bases for J; bases not matched to a gene: 5. CDR3 protein: CARETGANTGELFF. In DNA, the CDR3 is TGTGCCAGGGAGACAGGGGCTAACACCGGGGAGCTGTTTTTT.

The J gene is TRBJ2-2, the V gene TRBV7-2, with 8 bases that match TRBD2. Germline values: CDR1 SGHTA, CDR2 FQGNSA. The J segment lost 1 base and the V segment lost 4 bases, leaving 5 bases of the junction unmatched. The CDR3 covers 16 residues. The CDR3 spells CASSSRLAWNTGELFF. In nucleotides, the CDR3 is TGTGCCAGCAGCTCCCGACTAGCGTGGAACACCGGGGAGCTGTTTTTT. The full variable domain, completed using reference TRBV7-2 and TRBJ2-2, is GAGVSQSPSNKVTEKGKDVELRCDPISGHTALYWYRQSLGQGLEFLIYFQGNSAPDKSGLPSDRFSAERTGGSVSTLTIQRTQQEDSAVYLCASSSRLAWNTGELFFGEGSRLTVL.

The sample holds one count of this clone. V is TRBV5-1 and J is TRBJ2-3; tentative D call: TRBD1 (6 bases). The V gene lost 4 bases and the J gene lost 4 bases, with 13 bases spanning the gap. The CDR3 is 14 amino acids. CDR1 is SGHRS, CDR2 YFSETQ, per germline. CDR3 in amino acids: CASSLTGQSDTQYF. For the CDR3, the DNA is TGCGCCAGCAGCCTGACTGGACAGTCAGATACGCAGTATTTT.

This sequence joins TRBV5-3 and TRBJ2-1, with D unclear. TRBV5-3 is flagged as an ORF with uncertain function. V gave up 6 bases and J gave up 11 bases, with 18 bases separating them. CDR3 length equals 13 residues. CDR3 in amino acids: CARTFAPDGKQFF. DNA for the CDR3: TGTGCCAGAACCTTCGCCCCAGACGGAAAGCAGTTCTTC.

The chain is built from TRBV7-2 and TRBJ2-5, with TRBD1 matching 7 bases. The V gene end was trimmed by 5 bases and the J gene end by 2 bases; junction bases not matched to a gene: 5. Germline V CDR1 and CDR2: SGHTA, FQGNSA. The CDR3 totals 14 residues. CDR3 residues: CASSQWDRQETQYF. CDR3 in DNA: TGTGCCAGCAGCCAATGGGACAGACAAGAGACCCAGTACTTC.

This clone has a count of ten or more. The V gene is TRBV2, the J gene TRBJ1-1; no clear D gene. CDR3 size: 14 residues. Trimming took off 3 bases at V and 5 bases at J, with 13 bases between the two ends. Germline lookup yields CDR1 SNHLY and CDR2 FYNNEI. The CDR3 sequence: CASSDFSRGTEAFF. The CDR3 nucleotides are TGTGCCAGCAGTGACTTCTCCCGAGGGACTGAAGCTTTCTTT. Filled out from reference TRBV2 and TRBJ1-1, the complete variable domain reads EPEVTQTPSHQVTQMGQEVILRCVPISNHLYFYWYRQILGQKVEFLVSFYNNEISEKSEIFDDQFSVERPDGSNFTLKIRSTKLEDSAMYFCASSDFSRGTEAFFGQGTRLTVV.

CDR3 in amino acids: CASSIDSSAPEQYF. In nucleotides, the CDR3 is TGTGCCAGTAGTATAGACTCTTCTGCGCCAGAGCAGTACTTC. V is TRBV19 and J is TRBJ2-7; the D is unclear. The germline V and J ends were trimmed by 0 bases and 7 bases, with 13 bases remaining between them. The CDR3 contains 14 residues. Germline CDR1 and CDR2: LNHDA and SQIVND (reference sequence).

Points on this clone: A far larger clone is one nucleotide away, so this likely arose from a read error. This chain links TRBV2 with TRBJ2-7, with 13 bases matching TRBD2. The CDR3 runs to 15 residues. The V gene's germline CDR1 is SNHLY and CDR2 FYNNEI. With 2 bases clipped from V and 4 bases from J, the junction kept 2 bases outside the gene matches. CDR3 coding DNA: TGTGCCAGCAGTGAAAGGACTAGCGGGAGTTACGAGCAGTACTTC. It encodes CASSERTSGSYEQYF.

This clone was seen once. The chain employs TRBV7-2 and TRBJ2-1, with TRBD1 matching 9 bases. In germline, CDR1 is SGHTA, CDR2 FQGNSA. The CDR3 spans 16 residues. V lost 1 base to trimming and J lost 7 bases; unmatched junction nucleotides: 8. CDR3 bases: TGTGCCAGCAGCTTAGTTGGGACAGGGTCTAAAAATGAGCAGTTCTTC. Translated: CASSLVGTGSKNEQFF. The full variable domain, in which reference TRBV7-2 and TRBJ2-1 provide the parts outside the CDR3, is GAGVSQSPSNKVTEKGKDVELRCDPISGHTALYWYRQSLGQGLEFLIYFQGNSAPDKSGLPSDRFSAERTGGSVSTLTIQRTQQEDSAVYLCASSLVGTGSKNEQFFGPGTRLTVL.

This chain joins TRBV6-1 and TRBJ2-7; possibly TRBD2 for D (6 bases). V gave up 6 bases and J gave up 1 base, with 16 bases separating them. This CDR3 has 15 amino acids. CDR1 and CDR2 from the germline V gene are MNHNS and SASEGT. The CDR3 DNA reads as TGTGCCAGCAGGCTATTCGGGGGAACATCCTACGAGCAGTACTTC. Protein product: CASRLFGGTSYEQYF.

This clone has only a few counts. This sequence joins TRBV5-5 and TRBJ2-6; D remains unclear. Trimming took 0 bases from V and 0 from J, leaving 7 bases between them. From germline, CDR1 is SGHKS and CDR2 YYEKEE (reference sequence). The CDR3 is 16 residues long. Written as DNA, the CDR3 is TGTGCCAGCAGCTTGGCGGAGCTCTCTGGGGCCAACGTCCTGACTTTC. This gives the protein CASSLAELSGANVLTF.

This chain joins TRBV28 and TRBJ2-2; D is uncertain. V dropped 3 bases and J dropped 11 bases, with 13 bases sitting between them. Germline values: CDR1 MDHEN, CDR2 SYDVKM. This CDR3 has 13 amino acids. The CDR3 spells CASSLSLGLELFF. The CDR3 DNA reads as TGTGCCAGCAGTTTGTCATTGGGGTTAGAGCTGTTTTTT. Full variable domain (rest looked up from reference TRBV28 and TRBJ2-2): DVKVTQSSRYLVKRTGEKVFLECVQDMDHENMFWYRQDPGLGLRLIYFSYDVKMKEKGDIPEGYSVSREKKERFSLILESASTNQTSMYLCASSLSLGLELFFGEGSRLTVL.

This chain joins TRBV6-6 and TRBJ2-7; 8 nucleotides agree with TRBD1. Germline V gene sequence: CDR1 MNHNY, CDR2 SVGAGI (reference sequence). After removal of 2 bases from V and 2 bases from J, the junction contained 8 bases not matched to a gene. CDR3 length: 16 residues. DNA of the CDR3: TGTGCCAGCAGTTACACCCCCAGGGGGCCCCCCTACGAGCAGTACTTC. This translates into CASSYTPRGPPYEQYF.

The chain links TRBV5-6 to TRBJ2-1; no reliable D call. Looked up from germline, CDR1 is SGHDT and CDR2 is YYEEEE. The CDR3 is 14 residues long. V lost 2 bases and J lost 2, with 8 bases in between. CDR3 region: CASSFSDPYNEQFF. CDR3 in DNA: TGTGCCAGCAGCTTCTCGGATCCCTACAATGAGCAGTTCTTC.

The chain employs TRBV10-3 and TRBJ2-2; 14 positions match TRBD2. Looked up from germline, CDR1 is ENHRY and CDR2 is SYGVKD. This CDR3 region has 17 residues. Trimming removed 4 bases from V and 7 bases from J; junction bases left unmatched: 8. The CDR3, as DNA: TGTGCCATCAGTGCCGGACTAGCGGGAGGCCCGGGCGGGGAGCTGTTTTTT. Translating gives CAISAGLAGGPGGELFF.

The V call is TRBV11-2, the J call TRBJ2-7, with 7 bases fitting TRBD2. This CDR3 comprises 14 residues. Unmatched junction bases numbered 5, after V lost 2 bases and J lost 4 bases. The germline V gene encodes CDR1 SGHAT and CDR2 FQNNGV. The CDR3 DNA sequence: TGTGCCAGCAGCTTAACCCCTAGCGGATACGAGCAGTACTTC. It translates to CASSLTPSGYEQYF.

CDR3 DNA sequence: TGTGCCAGCAGCTCGAGCCACTACGAGCAGTACTTC. It yields the protein CASSSSHYEQYF. The J gene is TRBJ2-7, the V gene TRBV11-2; D ambiguous. The V end lost 4 bases, the J end lost 3 bases, and 7 bases lay between the germline ends. Germline CDR1 reads SGHAT; CDR2 reads FQNNGV. This CDR3 has 12 residues.

This chain links TRBV6-5 with TRBJ2-3; a possible D gene is TRBD2 (6 bases). There are 15 residues in the CDR3. Between the trimmed V and J ends, which lost 7 bases and 0 bases, there was a span of 14 bases. Germline V gene sequence: CDR1 MNHEY, CDR2 SVGAGI. The CDR3 DNA is TGTGCCAGCACCCAACTGGGGACTAGCACAGATACGCAGTATTTT. It is translated as CASTQLGTSTDTQYF.

The CDR3 spells CASTDSGSYTDTQYF. The CDR3 coding sequence is TGTGCCAGCACGGATAGCGGAAGTTACACAGATACGCAGTATTTT. This rearrangement joins TRBV5-4 to TRBJ2-3; the D gene is possibly TRBD2 (6 bases). This CDR3 is built from 15 residues. Per germline, CDR1 SGHNT and CDR2 YYREEE (reference sequence). V was pared by 6 bases and J by 2 bases, with 16 bases between.

J is TRBJ2-3 and V is TRBV18, with 12 positions matching TRBD2. Trimming removed 4 bases from V and 6 bases from J; junction bases left unmatched: 11. The CDR3 length is 17 residues. The V gene's germline CDR1 is KGHSH and CDR2 LQKENI. Written as DNA, the CDR3 is TGTGCCAGCTCACGACTAGCGGGAGCCCCCACGGGCGATACGCAGTATTTT. It yields the protein CASSRLAGAPTGDTQYF. The whole variable domain, filled in from reference TRBV18 and TRBJ2-3, reads NAGVMQNPRHLVRRRGQEARLRCSPMKGHSHVYWYRQLPEEGLKFMVYLQKENIIDESGMPKERFSAEFPKEGPSILRIQQVVRGDSAAYFCASSRLAGAPTGDTQYFGPGTRLTVL.

This chain uses TRBV7-2 with TRBJ2-3; 7 bases fit TRBD2. With V trimmed by 4 bases and J by 1 base, 14 bases remained unmatched. Germline CDR1 SGHTA, CDR2 FQGNSA. The CDR3 totals 18 residues. This CDR3 reads CASSSPSGGGAGTDTQYF. The CDR3 region has the DNA TGTGCCAGCAGCTCACCCTCCGGGGGAGGGGCGGGCACAGATACGCAGTATTTT. The full variable domain, completed using reference TRBV7-2 and TRBJ2-3, is GAGVSQSPSNKVTEKGKDVELRCDPISGHTALYWYRQSLGQGLEFLIYFQGNSAPDKSGLPSDRFSAERTGGSVSTLTIQRTQQEDSAVYLCASSSPSGGGAGTDTQYFGPGTRLTVL.

This chain links TRBV30 with TRBJ2-7, with D unclear. V was cut by 3 bases and J by 5 bases, with 17 bases left in between. This CDR3 contains 14 residues. The germline V gene has CDR1 GTSNPN and CDR2 SVGIG (reference sequence). CDR3 DNA: TGTGCCTGGAGCGCCCCCAGTTTCTACCACGAGCAGTACTTC. This gives the protein CAWSAPSFYHEQYF. The full variable domain, in which reference TRBV30 and TRBJ2-7 provide the parts outside the CDR3, is SQTIHQWPATLVQPVGSPLSLECTVEGTSNPNLYWYRQAAGRGLQLLFYSVGIGQISSEVPQNLSASRPQDRQFILSSKKLLLSDSGFYLCAWSAPSFYHEQYFGPGTRLTVT.

V and J are TRBV11-2 and TRBJ1-2; 7 positions agree with TRBD1. Germline CDR1 is SGHAT and CDR2 is FQNNGV. CDR3 size: 14 residues. Trimming cost V 4 bases and J 8 bases; bases outside gene matches: 10. The CDR3 sequence: CASSSGQDARGYTF. The CDR3 region has the DNA TGTGCCAGCAGCTCCGGACAGGACGCTAGAGGCTACACCTTC.

This clone has just a few counts. The rearrangement links TRBV10-3 to TRBJ2-2; D might be TRBD1 or TRBD2, each matching 5 bases. Trimming removed 9 bases from V and 6 bases from J, with 17 bases in between. The CDR3 sequence is 14 residues long. Germline-derived CDR1 and CDR2 are ENHRY and SYGVKD. CDR3 loop: CAIGDVGAPGELFF. The CDR3 DNA sequence: TGTGCCATTGGGGACGTCGGCGCGCCCGGGGAGCTGTTTTTT.